The sequence of this T cell receptor beta chain was determined in a study of cytomegalovirus exposure and HLA in healthy donors. Worth noting for this clone: A read error may produce the germline difference seen at one junction end.

Primers: 60 Vbeta forward and 13 Jbeta reverse. Sequenced by immunoSEQ multiplex PCR; TCRdb stores in-frame clones only, minus some. The table records 130,000 to 150,000 clones, about 70% of them present only once. This receptor was taken from a man aged 18 to 35 in good health and CMV-seronegative. The specimen sequenced was PBMCs.

CDR3 amino acids: CASSGTTGTTGAFF. In DNA form, the CDR3 reads TGTGCCAGCAGCGGAACGACAGGGACGACTGGAGCTTTCTTT. The chain is built from TRBV9 and TRBJ1-1; the match to TRBD1 covers 7 bases. The CDR3 spans 14 residues. Looked up from germline, CDR1 is SGDLS and CDR2 is YYNGEE.